The 26 T cell receptor beta chains below come from one sample, sequenced in a study of T cell responses to AZD1222 COVID-19 vaccine. Sequencing used immunoSEQ multiplex PCR; TCRdb keeps in-frame clones, though not all of them. There are tens of thousands of clones in the sample; approximately 88% occur only once, and 20% lies in the top ten. Sequenced material: peripheral blood, taken on day 0 of AZD1222 vaccination. The origin of the receptors is an adult in good health.

CDR3 amino acids: CASSLYRGSYEQYF. CDR3 nucleotides: TGTGCCAGCAGTTTATACAGGGGGAGTTACGAGCAGTACTTC. V and J are TRBV27 and TRBJ2-7, with TRBD1 matching 8 bases. This CDR3 contains 14 residues. Germline-derived CDR1 and CDR2 are MNHEY and SMNVEV (reference sequence). Trimming took 1 base from V and 4 from J; bases not matched to a gene: 3.

The chain recombines TRBV6-1 with TRBJ2-3, with TRBD2 as a possible D gene (5 bases). The germline CDR1 and CDR2 sequences are MNHNS and SASEGT. The V end lost 3 bases, the J end lost 4 bases, and 14 bases lay between the germline ends. CDR3 length: 15 residues. CDR3 residues: CASSEPGGSPDTQYF. The CDR3 DNA sequence: TGTGCCAGCAGTGAGCCGGGTGGGAGCCCAGATACGCAGTATTTT.

This chain joins TRBV6-5 and TRBJ2-7; perhaps TRBD1 as D (5 bases). This CDR3 is 14 amino acids long. Per germline, CDR1 MNHEY and CDR2 SVGAGI. V lost 6 bases to trimming and J lost 0 bases, with 12 bases between them. As DNA, the CDR3 is TGTGCCAGCAGACAGGACCGCTACTCCTACGAGCAGTACTTC. Protein sequence: CASRQDRYSYEQYF.

V is TRBV29-1 and J is TRBJ2-7, with D tentatively TRBD2 (6 bases). The CDR3 spans 18 residues. Between the trimmed V and J ends, which lost 7 bases and 6 bases, there was a span of 34 bases. Germline values: CDR1 SQVTM, CDR2 ANQGSEA. This CDR3 reads CSDPVGLQSIPLPLEQYF. As DNA, the CDR3 is TGCAGCGACCCGGTGGGACTCCAGTCTATCCCCCTCCCCCTCGAGCAGTACTTC.

The chain carries TRBV9 and TRBJ1-6; unclear D gene. Trimming took 3 bases from V and 7 from J, leaving 14 bases between them. CDR3 length: 15 amino acids. The germline V gene encodes CDR1 SGDLS and CDR2 YYNGEE. The DNA of the CDR3 is TGTGCCAGCAGCGCCCAAACTGTTACCAATTCACCCCTCCACTTT. Encoded protein: CASSAQTVTNSPLHF.

J is TRBJ1-4 and V is TRBV2; D gene ambiguous. CDR3 length: 14 residues. Germline CDR1 reads SNHLY; CDR2 reads FYNNEI. The ends were cut back, 3 bases at V and 2 bases at J, with 7 bases in the middle. CDR3 in amino acids: CASSDRRTNEKLFF. The CDR3 DNA reads TGTGCCAGCAGTGACCGGCGGACTAATGAAAAACTGTTTTTT.

V gene TRBV29-1 combines with J gene TRBJ2-1; 12 bases match TRBD2. Germline V gives CDR1 SQVTM, CDR2 ANQGSEA. V was pared by 8 bases and J by 7 bases, with 9 bases of the junction left unmatched. CDR3 length: 14 residues. As DNA, the CDR3 is TGCAGCACACAATCCGGGACTAGCGGGAATGAGCAGTTCTTC. Its translation: CSTQSGTSGNEQFF.

The rearrangement joins TRBV6-2 or TRBV6-3 to TRBJ2-2, with 10 bases matching TRBD2. V trimming: 0 bases; J trimming: 4 bases; junction bases outside the gene matches: 8. Germline CDR1 reads MNHEY; CDR2 reads SVGEGT. This CDR3 is 18 amino acids long. The CDR3 sequence: CASSYSISLAGATGELFF. The CDR3 DNA reads as TGTGCCAGCAGTTACTCGATATCGCTAGCGGGAGCCACCGGGGAGCTGTTTTTT.

The chain has TRBV28 and TRBJ1-6; D unclear. The CDR3 length is 15 residues. V was clipped by 3 bases and J by 5 bases, with 11 bases between them. CDR1 and CDR2 from the germline V gene are MDHEN and SYDVKM. The CDR3 reads CASSLDGVNNSPLHF. CDR3 DNA sequence: TGTGCCAGCAGTTTGGATGGGGTGAATAATTCACCCCTCCACTTT.

The chain has TRBV18 and TRBJ2-3; D unclear. CDR3 length: 16 amino acids. Trimming shortened V by 0 bases and J by 3 bases, and 13 bases separated the two germline ends. Germline-derived CDR1 and CDR2 are KGHSH and LQKENI. Here the CDR3 reads CASSPPSLPHTDTQYF. The DNA for the CDR3 is TGTGCCAGCTCACCACCGTCCCTCCCCCATACAGATACGCAGTATTTT.

The chain joins TRBV30 to TRBJ2-2; D might be TRBD2 (7 bases). Trimming removed 2 bases at V and 6 bases at J, with 28 bases between. Per the germline V gene, CDR1 is GTSNPN and CDR2 is SVGIG (reference sequence). The CDR3 has 19 residues. CDR3 in amino acids: CAWSRATDGGGKYAGELFF. The CDR3 nucleotides read TGTGCCTGGAGTCGCGCCACTGATGGGGGGGGCAAGTACGCCGGGGAGCTGTTTTTT.

The genes are TRBV15 and TRBJ2-1, with D perhaps being TRBD1 or TRBD2 (5 bases each). The CDR3 has 16 amino acids. V was pared by 2 bases and J by 12 bases, with 23 bases between. Germline CDR1 is LNHNV and CDR2 is YYDKDF (reference sequence). The CDR3: CATSRHGTLMPPSQFF. CDR3 coding DNA: TGTGCCACCAGCAGACACGGGACCCTGATGCCCCCTTCGCAGTTCTTC.

The gene calls are TRBV5-1 and TRBJ1-1, with a tentative D call TRBD1 (6 bases). Germline V gene data show CDR1 as SGHRS and CDR2 as YFSETQ. The CDR3 totals 14 residues. Trimming removed 0 bases from V and 5 bases from J, with 11 bases in between. CDR3 nucleotides: TGCGCCAGCAGCTTGGGGGCAGGGGCAACTGAAGCTTTCTTT. Translating it yields CASSLGAGATEAFF.

The chain has TRBV9 and TRBJ2-7; 9 bases are a match to TRBD2. Germline V gene lookup returns CDR1 SGDLS and CDR2 YYNGEE. The junction had 1 base not matched to a gene; V was cut back by 0 bases and J by 0 bases. This CDR3 has 15 residues. The CDR3: CASSVDSGSSYEQYF. In nucleotides, the CDR3 is TGTGCCAGCAGCGTAGATAGCGGGAGCTCCTACGAGCAGTACTTC.

The gene calls are TRBV5-1 and TRBJ1-6; 7 nucleotides line up with TRBD1. Per germline, CDR1 SGHRS and CDR2 YFSETQ. Trimming removed 1 base from V and 5 bases from J; junction bases left unmatched: 6. The CDR3 has 16 residues. The CDR3 loop reads CASSLIPGGNNSPLHF. The CDR3 coding sequence is TGCGCCAGCAGCTTGATCCCAGGGGGAAATAATTCACCCCTCCACTTT.

The chain links TRBV29-1 to TRBJ1-2, with TRBD1 as a possible D gene (5 bases). The CDR3 is 14 amino acids. Trimming shortened V by 3 bases and J by 7 bases, and 18 bases separated the two germline ends. Germline CDR1 is SQVTM and CDR2 is ANQGSEA. CDR3 sequence: CSVEGGKGTTGYTF. The CDR3 DNA sequence: TGCAGCGTTGAGGGGGGGAAGGGAACGACTGGCTACACCTTC.

V is TRBV27 and J is TRBJ1-5; D is undetermined. Germline CDR1 is MNHEY and CDR2 is SMNVEV (reference sequence). This CDR3 contains 14 residues. V lost 4 bases, J lost 3 bases, and 10 bases lay in between. CDR3 protein: CASSSGSNNQPQHF. The CDR3 DNA sequence: TGTGCCAGCAGTTCTGGGTCAAACAATCAGCCCCAGCATTTT.

The chain uses TRBV7-9 and TRBJ2-1; a weak D match, TRBD1 (6 bases). The CDR3 covers 15 residues. Trimming cost V 5 bases and J 2 bases, with 13 bases left between them. The germline CDR1 and CDR2 sequences are SEHNR and FQNEAQ (reference sequence). The CDR3 bases are TGTGCCAGCAGCCCTACAGGGAGACCCTACAATGAGCAGTTCTTC. Translating it yields CASSPTGRPYNEQFF.

V gene TRBV21-1 combines with J gene TRBJ1-4. TRBV21-1 is recorded as a pseudogene. The CDR3 has 15 amino acids. CDR3 loop: CASSKRISTNEKLFF. The DNA for the CDR3 is TGTGCCAGCAGCAAAAGGATCTCAACTAATGAAAAACTGTTTTTT.

The chain employs TRBV5-6 and TRBJ2-7; D is perhaps TRBD2 (7 bases). Germline V gene data show CDR1 as SGHDT and CDR2 as YYEEEE. V was pared by 2 bases and J by 4 bases, with 19 bases between. The CDR3 spans 16 residues. The chain's CDR3 is CASSLQGLSLTYEQYF. The DNA of the CDR3 is TGTGCCAGCAGCTTACAGGGACTAAGCCTGACTTACGAGCAGTACTTC.

This clone was seen a single time. The chain carries TRBV5-4 and TRBJ2-3, with unresolved D. This CDR3 has 13 amino acids. Trimming removed 2 bases at V and 5 bases at J, with 9 bases between. Germline assignment: CDR1 SGHNT and CDR2 YYREEE (reference sequence). CDR3 bases: TGTGCCAGCAGCTTTTCGGAGCTAGATACGCAGTATTTT. It codes for CASSFSELDTQYF.

V gene TRBV15 combines with J gene TRBJ2-1, with 12 bases fitting TRBD1. The CDR3 contains 14 residues. Germline trimming cut 5 bases from V and 8 bases from J; bases unmatched to any gene: 4. Germline V lookup: CDR1 LNHNV, CDR2 YYDKDF (reference sequence). CDR3 sequence: CATSVGTGGYEQFF. CDR3 nucleotide sequence: TGTGCCACCAGCGTGGGGACAGGGGGCTATGAGCAGTTCTTC.

The rearrangement uses TRBV5-1 and TRBJ2-7, with 7 bases matching TRBD2. Trimming took 0 bases from V and 0 from J; bases not matched to a gene: 9. CDR3 length: 17 residues. The V gene's germline CDR1 is SGHRS and CDR2 YFSETQ. In DNA form, the CDR3 reads TGCGCCAGCAGCTTGGGAGCGGGACGGAAGCTCTCCTACGAGCAGTACTTC. Protein sequence: CASSLGAGRKLSYEQYF.

This chain joins TRBV11-2 and TRBJ2-1; the D gene is possibly TRBD1 (6 bases). CDR1 and CDR2 (germline): SGHAT, FQNNGV. The CDR3 length is 15 residues. V was pared by 3 bases and J by 3 bases, with 12 bases between. This chain's CDR3 is CASSFGDTNYNEQFF. The DNA for the CDR3 is TGTGCCAGCAGCTTCGGGGACACCAACTACAATGAGCAGTTCTTC.

The chain joins TRBV5-4 to TRBJ2-3, with 16 nucleotides matching TRBD2. This CDR3 is built from 18 residues. With V trimmed by 5 bases and J by 0 bases, 6 bases remained unmatched. Germline assignment: CDR1 SGHNT and CDR2 YYREEE (reference sequence). The DNA of the CDR3 is TGTGCCAGCAGTACAGGGACTAGCGGGAGGGGTAGCACAGATACGCAGTATTTT. Its protein is CASSTGTSGRGSTDTQYF.

V is TRBV5-6 and J is TRBJ2-5, with D uncertain. Trimming took off 4 bases at V and 1 base at J, with 17 bases between the two ends. Germline CDR1 and CDR2: SGHDT and YYEEEE. The CDR3 has 16 residues. CDR3 coding DNA: TGTGCCAGCAGCGTGGGCCTAGTGAACCCCCAAGAGACCCAGTACTTC. Translated, it gives CASSVGLVNPQETQYF.